Listed here are 19 T cell receptor beta chains from one sample, sequenced in a study of blood T cell repertoires in COVID-19. Measured with immunoSEQ multiplex PCR; TCRdb has only the in-frame clones, and not every one. The table shows 300,000 to 350,000 clones, with 87% occurring only once. Source material: peripheral blood. The receptors shown here come from a man aged 30 to 39 with COVID-19, enrolled during active disease.

The V gene is TRBV7-3, the J gene TRBJ2-1; no firm D call. Looked up from germline, CDR1 is SGHTA and CDR2 is FQGTGA. V lost 4 bases and J 10 bases, leaving 8 bases between the germline ends. The CDR3 is made up of 11 amino acids. CDR3 bases: TGTGCCAGCAGCTCCGCTGCGGAGCAGTTCTTC. This encodes CASSSAAEQFF.

The chain uses TRBV15 and TRBJ2-5; D is undetermined. Germline V gives CDR1 LNHNV, CDR2 YYDKDF (reference sequence). Trimming shortened V by 0 bases and J by 0 bases, and 11 bases separated the two germline ends. There are 16 residues in the CDR3. For the CDR3, the DNA is TGTGCCACCAGCAGAGACCTCAACACGTACCAAGAGACCCAGTACTTC. Protein product: CATSRDLNTYQETQYF. Full variable domain (outside the CDR3, taken from reference TRBV15 and TRBJ2-5): DAMVIQNPRYQVTQFGKPVTLSCSQTLNHNVMYWYQQKSSQAPKLLFHYYDKDFNNEADTPDNFQSRRPNTSFCFLDIRSPGLGDTAMYLCATSRDLNTYQETQYFGPGTRLLVL.

Concerning this clone itself: The sample holds other DNA sequences that translate to the same CDR3. CDR3 DNA sequence: TGTGCCAGCAGCTTGACAGGGAGAACTGAAGCTTTCTTT. It codes for CASSLTGRTEAFF. The rearrangement links TRBV7-3 to TRBJ1-1; 7 bases align to TRBD1. Germline V gene lookup returns CDR1 SGHTA and CDR2 FQGTGA. V lost 3 bases, J lost 5 bases, and 3 bases stayed unmatched. The CDR3 covers 13 residues.

The rearrangement links TRBV15 to TRBJ1-2; no clear D gene. The CDR3 spans 17 residues. V was shortened by 0 bases and J by 4 bases, with 18 bases between the two germline ends. Per germline, CDR1 LNHNV and CDR2 YYDKDF (reference sequence). The CDR3 nucleotides are TGTGCCACCAGCAGAGATTTATTGGTTTGGCAGCGCTATGGCTACACCTTC. Protein product: CATSRDLLVWQRYGYTF.

The chain combines TRBV4-1 with TRBJ1-5; TRBD1 might be the D (5 bases). From germline, CDR1 is MGHRA and CDR2 YSYEKL. The CDR3 spans 19 residues. Between the trimmed V and J ends, which lost 1 base and 1 base, there was a span of 20 bases. Written as DNA, the CDR3 is TGCGCCAGCAGCCAAGGGGTGGCGACCACGTGGACAAGCAATCAGCCCCAGCATTTT. The encoded protein is CASSQGVATTWTSNQPQHF.

The chain combines TRBV28 with TRBJ2-6; 7 positions match TRBD2. This CDR3 is 16 amino acids long. V lost 0 bases to trimming and J lost 3 bases; unmatched junction nucleotides: 2. Germline CDR1 reads MDHEN; CDR2 reads SYDVKM. The CDR3: CASSLWGGRGANVLTF. The CDR3 region has the DNA TGTGCCAGCAGTTTATGGGGAGGGCGTGGGGCCAACGTCCTGACTTTC. The entire variable domain, with the rest obtained from reference TRBV28 and TRBJ2-6, is as follows: DVKVTQSSRYLVKRTGEKVFLECVQDMDHENMFWYRQDPGLGLRLIYFSYDVKMKEKGDIPEGYSVSREKKERFSLILESASTNQTSMYLCASSLWGGRGANVLTFGAGSRLTVL.

J is TRBJ2-5 and V is TRBV5-1; 8 bases map to TRBD2. The germline V gene has CDR1 SGHRS and CDR2 YFSETQ. The CDR3 covers 16 residues. The ends lost 5 bases at V and 3 bases at J; junction bases unmatched: 12. In DNA form, the CDR3 reads TGCGCCAGCAGGCCGAGGCCGGGACTAGGAGAAGAGACCCAGTACTTC. Its protein product is CASRPRPGLGEETQYF.

This clone occurred once. V and J are TRBV7-6 and TRBJ2-3, with D unresolved. Looked up from germline, CDR1 is SGHVS and CDR2 is FNYEAQ. V gave up 9 bases and J gave up 2 bases, with 6 bases separating them. The CDR3 totals 11 residues. The CDR3 here is CARPVTDTQYF. Written as DNA, the CDR3 is TGTGCCAGGCCAGTCACAGATACGCAGTATTTT.

The chain uses TRBV21-1 and TRBJ1-1; the DNA was not used to check the table's D call, TRBD1. TRBV21-1 is flagged as a pseudogene. This CDR3 has 16 amino acids. The CDR3 protein is CASSPHLRHRDTEAFF. CDR3 nucleotides: TGTGCCAGCAGCCCACACCTGCGCCACAGGGACACTGAAGCTTTCTTT.

This clone was observed at least ten times. The V call is TRBV28, the J call TRBJ2-7; D possibly corresponds to TRBD2 (6 bases). V lost 6 bases and J 4 bases, leaving 16 bases between the germline ends. Per germline, CDR1 MDHEN and CDR2 SYDVKM. This CDR3 contains 14 residues. Here the CDR3 DNA reads TGTGCCAGCAGCCAAGGGACGGGAGAGTACGAGCAGTACTTC. Residues: CASSQGTGEYEQYF.

In DNA, the CDR3 is TGTGCCTGGAGACGGGACAGGTACGAGCAGTACTTC. It encodes CAWRRDRYEQYF. The chain joins TRBV30 to TRBJ2-7; 8 bases map to TRBD1. The length of the CDR3 is 12 residues. CDR1 and CDR2 from the germline V gene are GTSNPN and SVGIG (reference sequence). V lost 3 bases and J lost 4; bases outside the gene matches: 2.

The rearrangement uses TRBV6-5 and TRBJ2-1; 8 nucleotides agree with TRBD2. There are 16 residues in the CDR3. V gave up 3 bases and J gave up 4 bases; unmatched junction bases: 8. Germline loops: CDR1 MNHEY, CDR2 SVGAGI. The CDR3 DNA reads as TGTGCCAGCAGTTATTCGAGCGGGAGTGGTTACAATGAGCAGTTCTTC. Its protein product is CASSYSSGSGYNEQFF.

CDR3 nucleotide sequence: TGTGCCAGCAGTTTAATTGCGGGAGGTGCCTACGAGCAGTACTTC. Translation gives CASSLIAGGAYEQYF. V and J are TRBV27 and TRBJ2-7; the match to TRBD2 covers 8 bases. This CDR3 has 15 amino acids. V trimming: 2 bases; J trimming: 2 bases; junction bases outside the gene matches: 5. The germline gives CDR1 MNHEY, CDR2 SMNVEV (reference sequence).

Written as DNA, the CDR3 is TGCGCCAGCAGCTTGGCCCATTCGGGAGGGGCTATTTCCTACAATGAGCAGTTCTTC. Translating gives CASSLAHSGGAISYNEQFF. This chain links TRBV5-1 with TRBJ2-1, with 8 bases lining up with TRBD2. Germline trimming cut 0 bases from V and 1 base from J; bases unmatched to any gene: 12. The V gene's germline CDR1 is SGHRS and CDR2 YFSETQ. There are 19 residues in the CDR3.

The chain employs TRBV21-1 and TRBJ2-7; the D call in the table, TRBD1, was not verified against the DNA. TRBV21-1 is a pseudogene segment. The CDR3 has 17 amino acids. CDR3: CASSKRQGRARDYEQYF. The CDR3 DNA reads as TGTGCCAGCAGCAAAAGGCAGGGGCGGGCCCGGGACTACGAGCAGTACTTC.

This chain connects TRBV10-3 to TRBJ1-4; a weak D match, TRBD1 (6 bases). V lost 6 bases to trimming and J lost 6 bases, with 17 bases between them. This CDR3 has 15 amino acids. CDR1 and CDR2 from the germline V gene are ENHRY and SYGVKD. This CDR3 reads CAIRAQQGRDEKLFF. Written as DNA, the CDR3 is TGTGCCATCAGGGCTCAACAGGGACGGGATGAAAAACTGTTTTTT.

The genes are TRBV4-1 and TRBJ2-5; 13 nucleotides match TRBD2. This CDR3 is 18 amino acids long. Trimming removed 0 bases from V and 1 base from J; junction bases left unmatched: 5. The germline V gene encodes CDR1 MGHRA and CDR2 YSYEKL. CDR3: CASSQDPRLAGGQETQYF. For the CDR3, the DNA is TGCGCCAGCAGCCAAGACCCAAGACTAGCGGGGGGCCAAGAGACCCAGTACTTC.

This clone appeared once. The chain joins TRBV6-5 to TRBJ2-7; TRBD1 matches 8 bases. CDR3 length: 14 amino acids. The V segment lost 4 bases and the J segment 4 bases; nucleotides outside the gene matches: 6. Per the germline V gene, CDR1 is MNHEY and CDR2 is SVGAGI. CDR3 bases: TGTGCCAGCAGTTCGAGGACAGGGAGGTACGAGCAGTACTTC. Translated, it gives CASSSRTGRYEQYF.

V gene TRBV18 combines with J gene TRBJ2-3, with 9 bases identical to TRBD1. The CDR3 is 17 residues long. Germline V lookup: CDR1 KGHSH, CDR2 LQKENI. Trimming took 4 bases from V and 3 from J; bases not matched to a gene: 11. CDR3 region: CASSQTIRTGATDTQYF. CDR3 nucleotide sequence: TGTGCCAGCTCACAAACAATTCGGACAGGGGCAACAGATACGCAGTATTTT.